This passage covers 22 T cell receptor beta chains from one sample sequenced in a study of regulatory T cells in long-lasting Graves disease. The time point: persistent/refractory GD, antithyroid drugs over 5 years with positive TRAb. RNA extracted from PBMCs served as the sequencing template. Through Arm-PCR of CDR3 regions and iRepertoire HTBI primers, TCR beta libraries were built. TCRdb re-called the multiplex PCR reads with MiXCR, one entry per CDR3 protein. The table has about 430,000 distinct CDR3 sequences, 21% seen once; the top ten hold around an eighth. The material sequenced was peripheral blood mononuclear cells (PBMCs), taken when the disease was refractory, from a patient treated with antithyroid drugs. The source is a female donor with Graves disease.

The chain couples TRBV6-4 to TRBJ1-5; maybe TRBD1 (5 bases). The germline V gene encodes CDR1 MRHNA and CDR2 SNTAGT. The ends were cut back, 6 bases at V and 2 bases at J, with 11 bases in the middle. CDR3 size: 14 residues. Written as DNA, the CDR3 is TGTGCCAGCAGGGCATGGGGGGGCAATCAGCCCCAGCATTTT. Translating it yields CASRAWGGNQPQHF.

The V and J genes are TRBV5-8 and TRBJ1-1; D unresolved. CDR1 is SGHTS and CDR2 is YDEGEE in the germline V gene. The CDR3 covers 14 residues. The germline V and J ends were trimmed by 2 bases and 1 base, with 9 bases remaining between them. The CDR3 nucleotides are TGTGCCAGCAGCTTAAGATCGCAGAACACTGAAGCTTTCTTT. Translation: CASSLRSQNTEAFF.

As for this clonotype: This may arise from a read error, as a much more abundant clone is one base away. The chain is built from TRBV12-3 or TRBV12-4 and TRBJ2-5; D might be TRBD2 (5 bases). CDR3 length equals 15 residues. CDR3 bases: TGTACCAGCAGCCCCCGGGGTTGGCAACAAGAGACCCAGTACTTC. Translation gives CTSSPRGWQQETQYF.

This clonotype was seen many times. This chain links TRBV2 with TRBJ2-7; D possibly corresponds to TRBD1 (6 bases). The CDR3 loop spans 12 amino acids. The germline V gene encodes CDR1 SNHLY and CDR2 FYNNEI. V lost 7 bases and J 3 bases, leaving 10 bases between the germline ends. CDR3 residues: CASIQGYYEQYF. CDR3 sequence (DNA): TGTGCCAGCATACAGGGATACTACGAGCAGTACTTC.

The chain has TRBV7-6 and TRBJ1-5; 7 positions agree with TRBD1. This CDR3 comprises 15 residues. J gave up 4 bases and V 0 bases, and 3 bases lay outside the gene matches. Looked up from germline, CDR1 is SGHVS and CDR2 is FNYEAQ. The CDR3 sequence: CASSLAPGQNQPQHF. CDR3 coding DNA: TGTGCCAGCAGCTTAGCTCCGGGACAGAATCAGCCCCAGCATTTT.

In this sample, this clonotype turned up a few times. This chain links TRBV3-1 with TRBJ2-4; D may be TRBD2 (5 bases). The germline gives CDR1 LGHDT, CDR2 YNNKEL (reference sequence). The V gene lost 2 bases and the J gene lost 8 bases, with 7 bases spanning the gap. The CDR3 loop spans 12 amino acids. The DNA for the CDR3 is TGTGCCAGCAGCCAACGAGCGGACATTCAGTACTTC. It translates to CASSQRADIQYF.

There are many counts of this clonotype. J is TRBJ2-7 and V is TRBV12-3 or TRBV12-4; D possibly corresponds to TRBD2 (6 bases). The CDR3 totals 15 residues. V was shortened by 4 bases and J by 4 bases, with 17 bases between the two germline ends. As DNA, the CDR3 is TGTGCCAGCAGTTACGCGACTAGAGGGGATTACGAGCAGTACTTC. As protein: CASSYATRGDYEQYF.

This clonotype was seen repeatedly, ten times or more. The chain carries TRBV28 and TRBJ2-5, with 10 nucleotides matching TRBD2. Per the germline V gene, CDR1 is MDHEN and CDR2 is SYDVKM. With V trimmed by 5 bases and J by 3 bases, 6 bases remained unmatched. This CDR3 contains 15 residues. The CDR3 is CASSEREGGKETQYF. CDR3 nucleotides: TGTGCCAGCAGTGAGCGGGAGGGGGGGAAAGAGACCCAGTACTTC.

In this sample, this clonotype turned up many times. The V call is TRBV2, the J call TRBJ2-7; 11 nucleotides match TRBD1. Germline values: CDR1 SNHLY, CDR2 FYNNEI. This CDR3 region has 16 residues. The V segment lost 5 bases and the J segment 3 bases; nucleotides outside the gene matches: 9. The CDR3 DNA reads as TGTGCCAGCAGTTTGGGCGGGACAGGGGGGGTCTACGAGCAGTACTTC. It encodes CASSLGGTGGVYEQYF. Complete variable domain (other parts from reference TRBV2 and TRBJ2-7): EPEVTQTPSHQVTQMGQEVILRCVPISNHLYFYWYRQILGQKVEFLVSFYNNEISEKSEIFDDQFSVERPDGSNFTLKIRSTKLEDSAMYFCASSLGGTGGVYEQYFGPGTRLTVT.

CDR3 coding DNA: TGCAGTGCTAGAGATCCGACAGGGGGCGGACAGCCCCAGCATTTT. Translating gives CSARDPTGGGQPQHF. This chain uses TRBV20-1 with TRBJ1-5; 10 bases are a match to TRBD1. V was clipped by 0 bases and J by 7 bases; unmatched bases: 6. The CDR3 consists of 15 residues. Germline V gene lookup returns CDR1 DFQATT and CDR2 SNEGSKA (reference sequence).

This clonotype was observed many times. The rearrangement uses TRBV20-1 and TRBJ2-4; D call uncertain. CDR1 is DFQATT, CDR2 SNEGSKA, per germline (reference sequence). Trimming took off 6 bases at V and 0 bases at J, with 15 bases between the two ends. This CDR3 is built from 15 residues. In DNA form, the CDR3 reads TGCAGTGCCGTCCCGACTGAAGTAGCCAAAAACATTCAGTACTTC. This encodes CSAVPTEVAKNIQYF.

This clonotype was counted many times. For the CDR3, the DNA is TGTGCCAGACCAGGACAGGGAGGTATCTACGAGCAGTACTTC. It specifies CARPGQGGIYEQYF. The chain combines TRBV6-1 with TRBJ2-7; TRBD1 matches at 8 bases. The CDR3 is made up of 14 amino acids. V shed 9 bases, J shed 3 bases, and the junction held 10 bases outside the gene matches. Germline-derived CDR1 and CDR2 are MNHNS and SASEGT.

This clonotype showed up many times. The rearrangement joins TRBV28 to TRBJ1-1, with 7 nucleotides matching TRBD1. CDR1 and CDR2 (germline): MDHEN, SYDVKM. The CDR3 is 16 amino acids. V was pared by 2 bases and J by 0 bases, with 6 bases of the junction left unmatched. In nucleotides, the CDR3 is TGTGCCAGCAGTTTAGCCGGGACAGCGATGAACACTGAAGCTTTCTTT. Translated: CASSLAGTAMNTEAFF.

This clonotype has ten or more counts. This chain uses TRBV9 with TRBJ2-2; no definite D call. The CDR3 is 13 amino acids. Trimming removed 0 bases at V and 6 bases at J, with 6 bases between. The germline gives CDR1 SGDLS, CDR2 YYNGEE. The CDR3 coding sequence is TGTGCCAGCAGCGTAGAAAGCCCCGGGGAGCTGTTTTTT. Translated: CASSVESPGELFF.

J is TRBJ1-1 and V is TRBV9; D gene ambiguous. CDR1 is SGDLS, CDR2 YYNGEE, per germline. The V and J ends lost 3 bases and 1 base respectively, with 13 bases between them. The CDR3 has 15 amino acids. The CDR3 is CASSALTGPNTEAFF. CDR3 nucleotide sequence: TGTGCCAGCAGCGCGCTCACCGGACCGAACACTGAAGCTTTCTTT.

The rearrangement joins TRBV4-1 to TRBJ1-2, with TRBD1 as a possible D gene (5 bases). Germline V gene data show CDR1 as MGHRA and CDR2 as YSYEKL. This CDR3 region has 15 residues. The germline V and J ends were trimmed by 2 bases and 5 bases, with 15 bases remaining between them. The CDR3 region has the DNA TGCGCCAGCAGCCAACCTACCGGGACCCCATATGGCTACACCTTC. Its translation is CASSQPTGTPYGYTF.

This clonotype has ten or more counts. The chain combines TRBV20-1 with TRBJ2-5, with a possible D match to TRBD1 (7 bases). Germline V gene lookup returns CDR1 DFQATT and CDR2 SNEGSKA (reference sequence). The CDR3 is 13 amino acids. Trimming stripped 6 bases from V and 4 bases from J, with 15 bases between. The CDR3 is CSARLEGAETQYF. CDR3 DNA sequence: TGCAGTGCCCGACTAGAGGGGGCAGAGACCCAGTACTTC.

This clonotype was counted at least ten times. The chain is built from TRBV28 and TRBJ1-2; D might be TRBD1 (6 bases). With 6 bases removed from V and 0 bases from J, the gap between germline ends came to 17 bases. The CDR3 spans 16 residues. Germline V gene sequence: CDR1 MDHEN, CDR2 SYDVKM. CDR3 coding DNA: TGTGCCAGCAGCCGAGGGGGGGACGCGTCTAACTATGGCTACACCTTC. As protein: CASSRGGDASNYGYTF.

This chain connects TRBV19 to TRBJ1-2; the D is unclear. The CDR3 spans 12 residues. The V gene's germline CDR1 is LNHDA and CDR2 SQIVND (reference sequence). V shed 5 bases and J shed 5 bases, with 9 bases lying between them. DNA of the CDR3: TGTGCCAGTAGTCCAGCAGAGTATGGCTACACCTTC. Its translation: CASSPAEYGYTF.

This clonotype was seen at least ten times. The CDR3 here is CASSLRHGDYGYTF. The CDR3 DNA follows: TGTGCCAGCAGTTTGCGGCACGGGGACTATGGCTACACCTTC. This chain uses TRBV28 with TRBJ1-2; D unclear. This CDR3 spans 14 amino acids. Germline V CDR1 and CDR2: MDHEN, SYDVKM. V was trimmed by 3 bases and J by 3 bases, leaving 11 bases between them.

The V and J genes are TRBV6-1 and TRBJ2-7; 9 nucleotides line up with TRBD1. The CDR3 totals 16 residues. V dropped 6 bases and J dropped 0; count of bases not matched to a gene: 9. In germline, CDR1 is MNHNS, CDR2 SASEGT. CDR3 nucleotide sequence: TGTGCCAGCAGACTACGGTCGACAGGGGGCTCCTACGAGCAGTACTTC. This encodes CASRLRSTGGSYEQYF.

Many counts were recorded for this clonotype. The chain combines TRBV7-9 with TRBJ2-7; TRBD1 aligns across 9 bases. This CDR3 region has 14 residues. Germline CDR1 is SEHNR and CDR2 is FQNEAQ (reference sequence). V lost 5 bases, J lost 6 bases, and 8 bases stayed unmatched. The CDR3 here is CASSRPGQGVEQYF. CDR3 nucleotide sequence: TGTGCCAGCAGCAGGCCGGGACAGGGTGTCGAGCAGTACTTC.